The next 17 T cell receptor beta chains were all read from a single sample in a study of human T cells and chemical hapten exposure. Stated time point: pre-sensitization, week 0. Treatment specified: therapeutic diphenylcyclopropenone sensitization with weekly scalp DPC. A single record per CDR3 protein comes from TCRdb applying MiXCR to the RACE reads. This repertoire shows under 400,000 distinct CDR3 sequences, less than 6.5% found once; its top ten account for 2.6%. The material was whole blood, obtained in connection with sensitization to the hapten diphenylcyclopropenone (DPC). The receptors derive from a woman aged 45-59 years with alopecia areata. Some clones in this sample may be carry-over from other donors' samples.

The table lists this clonotype with many counts. The rearrangement joins TRBV4-2 to TRBJ1-1; D possibly corresponds to TRBD1 (5 bases). The CDR3 totals 14 residues. Looked up from germline, CDR1 is LGHNA and CDR2 is YNFKEQ. Deletions cut 1 base from V and 7 bases from J, with 13 bases between. The CDR3 loop reads CASSQVLIDSEAFF. The CDR3 DNA follows: TGTGCCAGCAGCCAAGTTCTGATTGACAGTGAAGCTTTCTTT.

As for this clonotype: A read error may be the cause here, since a much bigger clone is one base away. The DNA of the CDR3 is TGTGCCAGCAGTACAGAGGGCGGCGAGACCCAGCACTTC. Residues: CASSTEGGETQHF. The chain carries TRBV6-1 and TRBJ2-5; perhaps TRBD2 as D (5 bases). This CDR3 comprises 13 residues. Germline V gives CDR1 MNHNS, CDR2 SASEGT.

This clonotype was seen a handful of times. DNA for the CDR3: TGTGCCAGCAGCTACACCGGGACAGGGAAGTCGGCCCTCCACTTT. Its protein product is CASSYTGTGKSALHF. The rearrangement links TRBV5-5 to TRBJ1-6, with 9 bases matching TRBD1. CDR3 length: 15 residues. J lost 14 bases, V lost 3 bases, and 12 bases had no gene match. Germline V CDR1 and CDR2: SGHKS, YYEKEE (reference sequence).

This clonotype has at least ten counts. The chain is built from TRBV11-2 and TRBJ1-1, with D possibly matching TRBD1 (5 bases). This CDR3 region has 13 residues. The germline CDR1 and CDR2 sequences are SGHAT and FQNNGV. Trimming stripped 1 base from V and 5 bases from J, with 8 bases between. The DNA of the CDR3 is TGTGCCAGCAGCTTAGGGGGCGCGACTGAAGCTTTCTTT. It specifies CASSLGGATEAFF.

J is TRBJ1-6 and V is TRBV11-2, with TRBD1 matching over 7 bases. Germline assignment: CDR1 SGHAT and CDR2 FQNNGV. This CDR3 spans 15 amino acids. With 5 bases clipped from V and 8 bases from J, the junction kept 9 bases outside the gene matches. The CDR3 sequence: CASSAYRDSHSPLHF. The CDR3 DNA sequence: TGTGCCAGCAGCGCGTACCGGGACAGCCATTCACCCCTCCACTTT.

This clonotype has ten or more counts. The chain couples TRBV3-1 to TRBJ2-4; D is possibly TRBD1 (5 bases). The V end was cut by 0 bases, the J end by 9 bases, with 15 bases between. CDR3 length: 15 residues. Per germline, CDR1 LGHDT and CDR2 YNNKEL (reference sequence). The chain's CDR3 is CASSQDQGPSSIQYF. In DNA, the CDR3 is TGTGCCAGCAGCCAAGATCAGGGTCCATCCTCCATTCAGTACTTC. The full variable domain, completed using reference TRBV3-1 and TRBJ2-4, is DTAVSQTPKYLVTQMGNDKSIKCEQNLGHDTMYWYKQDSKKFLKIMFSYNNKELIINETVPNRFSPKSPDKAHLNLHINSLELGDSAVYFCASSQDQGPSSIQYFGAGTRLSVL.

The chain joins TRBV20-1 to TRBJ1-6, with D perhaps matching TRBD1 (6 bases). Trimming removed 7 bases from V and 6 bases from J, with 10 bases in between. The CDR3 has 12 amino acids. Germline values: CDR1 DFQATT, CDR2 SNEGSKA (reference sequence). The CDR3 sequence: CSVDRFNSPLHF. CDR3 bases: TGCAGTGTTGACAGGTTTAATTCACCCCTCCACTTT.

This chain joins TRBV20-1 and TRBJ1-2; D is ambiguous. The germline V gene encodes CDR1 DFQATT and CDR2 SNEGSKA (reference sequence). V was shortened by 0 bases and J by 2 bases, with 10 bases between the two germline ends. This CDR3 contains 14 residues. The CDR3 DNA follows: TGCAGTGCTAGAGATTTCGCAAGGAACTATGGCTACACCTTC. As protein: CSARDFARNYGYTF.

This clonotype was counted many times. V is TRBV6-5 and J is TRBJ2-2, with D possibly matching TRBD2 (5 bases). The CDR3 has 18 amino acids. Germline V CDR1 and CDR2: MNHEY, SVGAGI. V was cut by 0 bases and J by 3 bases, with 17 bases left in between. CDR3 sequence: CASSYSRERFEYTGELFF. In nucleotides, the CDR3 is TGTGCCAGCAGTTACTCGAGGGAACGATTCGAGTACACCGGGGAGCTGTTTTTT.

This clonotype was counted at least ten times. The chain employs TRBV29-1 and TRBJ2-7; 9 bases align to TRBD2. V lost 7 bases to trimming and J lost 7 bases; unmatched junction nucleotides: 11. CDR3 size: 13 residues. CDR1 and CDR2 from the germline V gene are SQVTM and ANQGSEA. The CDR3: CSAQGAGGQEQYF. As DNA, the CDR3 is TGCAGCGCCCAAGGGGCGGGAGGGCAAGAGCAGTACTTC.

CDR3 region: CASSLAAPRGTEAFF. In DNA form, the CDR3 reads TGTGCCAGCAGTTTAGCGGCCCCCCGAGGCACTGAAGCTTTCTTT. The V call is TRBV12-3 or TRBV12-4, the J call TRBJ1-1, with D unresolved. V lost 0 bases, J lost 4 bases, and 12 bases lay in between. The CDR3 runs to 15 residues.

This clonotype was picked up many times. The J gene is TRBJ2-7, the V gene TRBV20-1, with 10 bases aligning to TRBD2. Unmatched junction bases numbered 10, after V lost 3 bases and J lost 5 bases. The CDR3 runs 15 residues. From germline, CDR1 is DFQATT and CDR2 SNEGSKA (reference sequence). The CDR3 is CSASLPSGSMNEQYF. The CDR3 DNA follows: TGCAGTGCTAGTCTCCCTAGCGGGAGTATGAACGAGCAGTACTTC.

The chain recombines TRBV5-5 with TRBJ1-2; 9 positions agree with TRBD1. CDR1 is SGHKS and CDR2 is YYEKEE in the germline V gene (reference sequence). Losses at the gene ends were 4 bases for V and 3 bases for J; bases not matched to a gene: 7. This CDR3 contains 15 residues. DNA for the CDR3: TGTGCCAGCAGCGCGAGGGACAGGGCCTACTATGGCTACACCTTC. Its protein is CASSARDRAYYGYTF.

This clonotype occurred many times. CDR3 DNA: TGTGCCAGCTCCCAATCGAGCGGGAGCAAAACAAATGAGCAGTTCTTC. Its protein is CASSQSSGSKTNEQFF. The chain employs TRBV6-2 or TRBV6-3 and TRBJ2-1, with 8 bases that match TRBD2. CDR1 is MNHEY and CDR2 is SVGEGT in the germline V gene. The CDR3 covers 16 residues. Losses at the gene ends were 8 bases for V and 7 bases for J; bases not matched to a gene: 16.

This clonotype was recorded at least ten times. The gene calls are TRBV24-1 and TRBJ2-7; 7 bases agree with TRBD1. J gave up 6 bases and V 2 bases, and 6 bases lay outside the gene matches. The germline V gene has CDR1 KGHDR and CDR2 SFDVKD. CDR3 size: 14 residues. For the CDR3, the DNA is TGTGCCACCAGTGATTCCCACAGGGGAGCCGAGCAGTACTTC. This encodes CATSDSHRGAEQYF.

This clonotype appeared many times. V is TRBV6-6 and J is TRBJ1-5; perhaps TRBD1 as D (6 bases). This CDR3 is built from 13 residues. Germline CDR1 MNHNY, CDR2 SVGAGI (reference sequence). V shed 6 bases and J shed 4 bases, with 10 bases lying between them. The CDR3 reads CASRGQKNQPQHF. The CDR3 DNA reads as TGTGCCAGCAGAGGACAGAAAAATCAGCCCCAGCATTTT.

This clonotype was recorded many times. CDR3 sequence: CASSLKRARVSNGYTF. The CDR3 DNA is TGTGCCAGCAGCTTAAAACGGGCCAGGGTGTCGAATGGCTACACCTTC. The V and J genes are TRBV7-3 and TRBJ1-2, with D maybe TRBD1 (5 bases). Germline V lookup: CDR1 SGHTA, CDR2 FQGTGA. The ends were cut back, 1 base at V and 6 bases at J, with 18 bases in the middle. The CDR3 consists of 16 residues.